The present T cell receptor (beta chain) was sequenced within a study of shared clonotypes between healthy human individuals. Study observations and caveats: It was expected that sequencing depth would affect clonotype sharing among donors.

Only CD45RO-negative cells positively selected for CCR7 counted as naive CD8 cells, so terminally differentiated effector memory CD45RA+ cells were excluded. The CDR3 spans 19 residues. Trimming removed 3 bases from V and 4 bases from J; junction bases left unmatched: 15. From germline, CDR1 is SGHVS and CDR2 FQNEAQ. On this clone itself: Its cognate antigen is unknown.

At a deep level, the assay was run. In the study's own analysis: ImmunoSEQ only sent back junction sequences with no quality scores, so filtering was done differently. Sequencing was performed with immunoSEQ multiplex PCR; in TCRdb, only in-frame clones are kept and a portion is missing. The V and J calls and the clone size are those of that table, but D and trimming were determined from the DNA. This sample has about 2.1 million clones, with over 85% found just once. This TCR was recovered from a young man in good health. Some clones in this sample may be carry-over from other donors' samples. Sequenced material: naive CD8+ T cells from PBMCs. The rearrangement links TRBV7-8 to TRBJ2-1, with 10 bases fitting TRBD2. The CDR3 is CASSFPQTSGRGGYNEQFF. CDR3 coding DNA: TGTGCCAGCAGCTTTCCCCAAACCAGCGGGAGGGGAGGGTACAATGAGCAGTTCTTC. Full variable domain (outside the CDR3, taken from reference TRBV7-8 and TRBJ2-1): GAGVSQSPRYKVAKRGQDVALRCDPISGHVSLFWYQQALGQGPEFLTYFQNEAQLDKSGLPSDRFFAERPEGSVSTLKIQRTQQEDSAVYLCASSFPQTSGRGGYNEQFFGPGTRLTVL.